This T cell receptor (beta chain) comes out of a study of cytomegalovirus exposure and HLA in healthy donors. The CDR3 extends over 10 amino acids. From germline, CDR1 is DFQATT and CDR2 SNEGSKA (reference sequence). V was cut by 3 bases and J by 7 bases, with 6 bases left in between. Primers: 60 Vbeta forward and 13 Jbeta reverse. Using immunoSEQ multiplex PCR, the repertoire was profiled, and TCRdb retains in-frame clones only, with some absent. The sample lists about 180,000 clones, under 80% occurring once. This clone was recorded once. Its antigen is not known. Findings and caveats of the study: Available immune exposure information was restricted to CMV serostatus only.

This sequence originates from a woman aged 25 to 39 in good health and CMV-seropositive. Source material: PBMCs. The chain has TRBV20-1 and TRBJ1-2, with D possibly matching TRBD1 (5 bases). The CDR3 is CSARGLGYTF. CDR3 bases: TGCAGTGCTAGGGGGCTTGGCTACACCTTC.